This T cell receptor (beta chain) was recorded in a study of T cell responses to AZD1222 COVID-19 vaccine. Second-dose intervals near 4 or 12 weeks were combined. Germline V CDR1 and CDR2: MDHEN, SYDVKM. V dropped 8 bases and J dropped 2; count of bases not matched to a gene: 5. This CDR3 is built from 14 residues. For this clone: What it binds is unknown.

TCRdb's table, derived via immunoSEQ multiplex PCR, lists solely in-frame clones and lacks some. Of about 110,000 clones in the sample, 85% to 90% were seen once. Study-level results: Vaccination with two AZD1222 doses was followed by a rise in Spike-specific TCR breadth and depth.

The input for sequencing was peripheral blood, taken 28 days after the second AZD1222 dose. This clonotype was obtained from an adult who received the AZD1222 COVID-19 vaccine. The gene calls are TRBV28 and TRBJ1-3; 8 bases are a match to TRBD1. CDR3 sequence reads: CASRQGLAGNTIYF. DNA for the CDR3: TGTGCCAGCCGACAGGGGTTAGCTGGAAACACCATATATTTT.